Listed here are 20 T cell receptor beta chains from one sample, sequenced in a study of radiation and T cells in renal cell carcinoma. Assay used: immunoSEQ multiplex PCR; TCRdb lists only in-frame clones, some missing. The sample has 100,000 to 150,000 clones; about four fifths are singletons. Noted time point: baseline pretreatment blood. Treatment defined: 15 Gy SBRT to primary tumor, nephrectomy 4 weeks later. Sequencing was performed on blood, taken from a patient whose treatment included radiotherapy and nephrectomy. These receptor sequences come from a woman aged 55 to 70 with renal cell carcinoma.

The chain is built from TRBV5-6 and TRBJ1-4; no clear D gene. The CDR3 is 12 amino acids. V was cut by 1 base and J by 8 bases, with 6 bases left in between. The germline V gene encodes CDR1 SGHDT and CDR2 YYEEEE. CDR3 amino acids: CASSLRWEKLFF. CDR3 nucleotides: TGTGCCAGCAGCTTGAGGTGGGAAAAACTGTTTTTT.

The chain couples TRBV6-5 to TRBJ2-3; 8 bases align to TRBD2. The CDR3 spans 14 residues. V trimming: 2 bases; J trimming: 6 bases; junction bases outside the gene matches: 4. Germline V gene data show CDR1 as MNHEY and CDR2 as SVGAGI. The CDR3 reads CASSYRLARDTQYF. The DNA for the CDR3 is TGTGCCAGCAGTTACAGACTAGCGAGGGATACGCAGTATTTT.

This clone showed up many times. The chain recombines TRBV28 with TRBJ1-6; D might be TRBD1 (5 bases). Germline CDR1 and CDR2: MDHEN and SYDVKM. The CDR3 runs to 13 residues. Trimming removed 2 bases from V and 11 bases from J, with 10 bases in between. The CDR3 loop reads CASSLATGAPLHF. CDR3 bases: TGTGCCAGCAGTTTAGCAACGGGGGCACCCCTCCACTTT.

V and J are TRBV18 and TRBJ1-1, with TRBD1 as a possible D gene (6 bases). This CDR3 contains 15 residues. Germline V gives CDR1 KGHSH, CDR2 LQKENI. Between the trimmed V and J ends, which lost 0 bases and 4 bases, there was a span of 12 bases. Here the CDR3 reads CASSPPGGIGTEAFF. As DNA, the CDR3 is TGTGCCAGCTCACCACCCGGGGGCATTGGCACTGAAGCTTTCTTT. Full variable domain (missing parts from reference TRBV18 and TRBJ1-1): NAGVMQNPRHLVRRRGQEARLRCSPMKGHSHVYWYRQLPEEGLKFMVYLQKENIIDESGMPKERFSAEFPKEGPSILRIQQVVRGDSAAYFCASSPPGGIGTEAFFGQGTRLTVV.

This clone was seen a single time. The chain couples TRBV19 to TRBJ1-2; 8 bases agree with TRBD1. V gave up 3 bases and J gave up 0 bases; unmatched junction bases: 18. Germline CDR1 LNHDA, CDR2 SQIVND (reference sequence). The CDR3 covers 20 residues. The CDR3 sequence: CASSMRPGTGGPTSNYGYTF. In DNA form, the CDR3 reads TGTGCCAGTAGTATGCGACCCGGGACAGGCGGCCCTACTTCTAACTATGGCTACACCTTC.

The chain has TRBV18 and TRBJ2-5; tentative D call: TRBD1 (6 bases). CDR1 and CDR2 from the germline V gene are KGHSH and LQKENI. This CDR3 is built from 14 residues. Trimming cost V 4 bases and J 5 bases, with 14 bases left between them. The CDR3 DNA follows: TGTGCCAGCTCACTCTATATAGGGGGTGAGACCCAGTACTTC. Its protein is CASSLYIGGETQYF.

J is TRBJ1-2 and V is TRBV7-2; D is unresolved. The V end was cut by 0 bases, the J end by 0 bases, with 8 bases between. Germline CDR1 and CDR2: SGHTA and FQGNSA. This CDR3 has 15 residues. The CDR3 coding sequence is TGTGCCAGCAGCTTAGCATTGGCTTCTAACTATGGCTACACCTTC. Protein product: CASSLALASNYGYTF.

The gene calls are TRBV6-4 and TRBJ2-6; D unclear. V was pared by 11 bases and J by 0 bases, with 5 bases between. Germline values: CDR1 MRHNA, CDR2 SNTAGT. The CDR3 is 12 amino acids. CDR3 residues: CACYSGANVLTF. CDR3 DNA: TGTGCCTGCTACTCTGGGGCCAACGTCCTGACTTTC.

The CDR3 DNA reads as TGTGCCAGCAGGCCAAAATCTTCGGATGAGCAGTTCTTC. Protein sequence: CASRPKSSDEQFF. The chain carries TRBV6-5 and TRBJ2-1; D ambiguous. With 6 bases removed from V and 8 bases from J, the gap between germline ends came to 14 bases. Germline lookup yields CDR1 MNHEY and CDR2 SVGAGI. The CDR3 totals 13 residues.

In its sample, this clone was seen a few times. The chain links TRBV7-9 to TRBJ2-7; D perhaps matches TRBD2 (6 bases). There are 14 residues in the CDR3. Germline lookup yields CDR1 SEHNR and CDR2 FQNEAQ (reference sequence). V lost 3 bases and J lost 5, with 14 bases in between. CDR3 bases: TGTGCCAGCAGCTTCTTCGGGGGTTTTGACGAGCAGTACTTC. Residues: CASSFFGGFDEQYF.

This sequence joins TRBV27 and TRBJ2-7; D might be TRBD1 (6 bases). V lost 6 bases and J lost 7, with 22 bases in between. Germline V gene lookup returns CDR1 MNHEY and CDR2 SMNVEV (reference sequence). The CDR3 loop spans 15 amino acids. CDR3 amino acids: CASSPLTRGSGEQYF. CDR3 sequence (DNA): TGTGCCAGCAGCCCCCTAACAAGGGGGTCGGGGGAGCAGTACTTC.

This clone appeared a single time. The chain carries TRBV27 and TRBJ2-2; D is ambiguous. Between the trimmed V and J ends, which lost 10 bases and 3 bases, there was a span of 15 bases. Germline lookup yields CDR1 MNHEY and CDR2 SMNVEV (reference sequence). The CDR3 runs 14 residues. CDR3: CATSSPAHTGELFF. CDR3 sequence (DNA): TGTGCCACTTCTAGTCCAGCACACACCGGGGAGCTGTTTTTT.

This clone appeared once. The chain has TRBV29-1 and TRBJ2-6; D is ambiguous. Trimming took 5 bases from V and 0 from J, leaving 11 bases between them. Germline loops: CDR1 SQVTM, CDR2 ANQGSEA. The CDR3 sequence is 15 residues long. CDR3 sequence (DNA): TGCAGCGTTTTCCACGTCGTCTCTGGGGCCAACGTCCTGACTTTC. This translates into CSVFHVVSGANVLTF.

V usage is TRBV28 and J usage is TRBJ2-3; 8 nucleotides agree with TRBD2. This CDR3 region has 16 residues. Unmatched junction bases numbered 10, after V lost 2 bases and J lost 6 bases. Germline V gene lookup returns CDR1 MDHEN and CDR2 SYDVKM. In nucleotides, the CDR3 is TGTGCCAGCAGTTTAGAAGCGGGGGTTATTAGGGATACGCAGTATTTT. Its translation is CASSLEAGVIRDTQYF.

In this sample, this clone turned up a few times. This chain uses TRBV6-6 with TRBJ1-6; unclear D gene. Between the trimmed V and J ends, which lost 0 bases and 7 bases, there was a span of 10 bases. Per germline, CDR1 MNHNY and CDR2 SVGAGI (reference sequence). The CDR3 runs 15 residues. The CDR3 sequence: CASSYSRAGNSPLHF. As DNA, the CDR3 is TGTGCCAGCAGTTACTCGCGCGCGGGGAATTCACCCCTCCACTTT.

This sequence joins TRBV5-4 and TRBJ2-3; the D gene is possibly TRBD2 (7 bases). This CDR3 contains 14 residues. V lost 5 bases to trimming and J lost 1 base, with 11 bases between them. The V gene's germline CDR1 is SGHNT and CDR2 YYREEE (reference sequence). The CDR3: CASREGGRTDTQYF. CDR3 nucleotides: TGTGCCAGCAGGGAGGGGGGGCGCACAGATACGCAGTATTTT.

The chain is built from TRBV6-6 and TRBJ1-2; unclear D gene. Germline CDR1 MNHNY, CDR2 SVGAGI (reference sequence). V lost 3 bases to trimming and J lost 11 bases, with 19 bases between them. The CDR3 is 14 amino acids. CDR3 DNA: TGTGCCAGCAGTTATTCCTCGGCCCAGGAGGATTACACCTTC. Translating it yields CASSYSSAQEDYTF.

This clone was detected once. CDR3 sequence (DNA): TGCAGCGTCGAAAGACCACAGGGGGCGGGCTATGGCTACACCTTC. Its protein is CSVERPQGAGYGYTF. The rearrangement uses TRBV29-1 and TRBJ1-2, with 9 bases lining up with TRBD1. Germline CDR1 and CDR2: SQVTM and ANQGSEA. The V and J ends lost 6 bases and 4 bases, in that order; junction bases with no gene match: 12. CDR3 length: 15 amino acids.

As DNA, the CDR3 is TGTGCCAGCAGCGGCATTAATTCACCCCTCCACTTT. It is translated as CASSGINSPLHF. The rearrangement links TRBV9 to TRBJ1-6, with D hard to call. Trimming took off 3 bases at V and 6 bases at J, with 4 bases between the two ends. This CDR3 contains 12 residues. Germline CDR1 is SGDLS and CDR2 is YYNGEE.

J is TRBJ2-1 and V is TRBV4-1; D uncertain. Germline CDR1 is MGHRA and CDR2 is YSYEKL. This CDR3 spans 15 amino acids. The germline V and J ends were trimmed by 4 bases and 0 bases, with 10 bases remaining between them. The CDR3: CASSLMDLSYNEQFF. As DNA, the CDR3 is TGCGCCAGCAGCCTGATGGACCTCTCCTACAATGAGCAGTTCTTC.